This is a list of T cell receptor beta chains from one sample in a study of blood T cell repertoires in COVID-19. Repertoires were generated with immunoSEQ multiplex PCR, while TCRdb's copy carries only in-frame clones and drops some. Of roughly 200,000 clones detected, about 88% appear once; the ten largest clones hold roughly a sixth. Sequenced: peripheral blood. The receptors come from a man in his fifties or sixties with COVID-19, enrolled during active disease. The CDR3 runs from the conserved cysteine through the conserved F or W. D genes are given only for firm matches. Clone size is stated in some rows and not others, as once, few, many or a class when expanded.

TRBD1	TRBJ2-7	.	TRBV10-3	TGTGCCGTCACCGGGACAGGGATAAACGAGCAGTACTTC	CAVTGTGINEQYF
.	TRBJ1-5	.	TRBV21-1	TGTGCCAGCAGCAAGACGGTGGATAGCAATCAGCTCCAGCATTTT	CASSKTVDSNQLQHF
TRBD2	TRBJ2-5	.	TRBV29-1	TGCAGCGCCGGTAGCGGGGACTTGGCCCAGTACTTC	CSAGSGDLAQYF
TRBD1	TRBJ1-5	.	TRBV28	TGTGCCAGCAGCCCGGGACAGGGATATCAGCCCCAGCATTTT	CASSPGQGYQPQHF
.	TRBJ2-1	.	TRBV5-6	TGTGCCAGCAGCGGTACAACGACACCCCTTATCCAGTTCTTC	CASSGTTTPLIQFF
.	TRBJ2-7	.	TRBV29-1	TGCAGCGTTGAAGATCGGGGAAGTACCTACGAGCAGTACTTC	CSVEDRGSTYEQYF
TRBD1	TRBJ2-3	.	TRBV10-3	TGTGCCATCACCGGACAGGGAAGCACAGATACGCAGTATTTT	CAITGQGSTDTQYF
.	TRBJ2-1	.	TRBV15	TGTGCCACCAGCAGAGACCTGTGGGGCCTCAACAATGAGCAGTTCTTC	CATSRDLWGLNNEQFF
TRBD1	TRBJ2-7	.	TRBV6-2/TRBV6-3	TGTGCCAGCAGTTACCGGGACAGGTCCTACGAGCAGTACTTC	CASSYRDRSYEQYF
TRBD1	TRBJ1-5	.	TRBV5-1	TGCGCCAGCAGCTGGGGGGACAGGGGGCCCAATCAGCCCCAGCATTTT	CASSWGDRGPNQPQHF
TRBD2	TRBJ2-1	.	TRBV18	TGTGCCAGCTCACCTAGCGGGAGCTCCTACAATGAGCAGTTCTTC	CASSPSGSSYNEQFF
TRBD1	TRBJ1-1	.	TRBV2	TGTGCCAGCAATCGTGGGGGACAGGGGAACACTGAAGCTTTCTTT	CASNRGGQGNTEAFF
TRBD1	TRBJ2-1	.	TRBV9	TGTGCCAGCAGCGTAGGATCGGCGGGACAGGCATTTGTGGAGCAGTTCTTC	CASSVGSAGQAFVEQFF
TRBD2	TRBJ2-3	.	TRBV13	TGTGCCAGCAGCTCACCCGGGCGGGGGGGCGCGTCAGATACGCAGTATTTT	CASSSPGRGGASDTQYF
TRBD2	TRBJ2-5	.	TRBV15	TGTGCCACCAGCAGTGGGGCCGGGGGGGCCGTCGAGACCCAGTACTTC	CATSSGAGGAVETQYF
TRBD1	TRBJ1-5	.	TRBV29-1	TGCAGCGTTGGGACAGGGGTCGGGCAGCCCCAGCATTTT	CSVGTGVGQPQHF
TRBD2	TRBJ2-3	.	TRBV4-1	TGCGCCAGCAGCCAAGATCGAGCGGGAGGGCCATCAGATACGCAGTATTTT	CASSQDRAGGPSDTQYF
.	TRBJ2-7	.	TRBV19	TGTGCCAGTAGTATCGGGGGCTACGAGCAGTACTTC	CASSIGGYEQYF
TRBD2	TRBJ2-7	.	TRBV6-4	TGTGCCAGCAGTGAGTCGGCTAGCGGGAGCGACGAGCAGTACTTC	CASSESASGSDEQYF
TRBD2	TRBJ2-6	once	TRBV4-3	TGCGCCAGCAGCCTGGCGGGGGGCGACTCTGGGGCCAACGTCCTGACTTTC	CASSLAGGDSGANVLTF
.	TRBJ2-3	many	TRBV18	TGTGCCAGCTCACCGGCCGGGGGTAGCACAGATACGCAGTATTTT	CASSPAGGSTDTQYF
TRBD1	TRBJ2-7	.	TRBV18	TGTGCCAGCTCACCACGGGACAGCGCCTACGAGCAGTACTTC	CASSPRDSAYEQYF
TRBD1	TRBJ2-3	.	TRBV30	TGTGCCTGGAGTAGAACAGGGGGCACAGATACGCAGTATTTT	CAWSRTGGTDTQYF
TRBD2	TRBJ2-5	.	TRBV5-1	TGCGCCAGCACCACAGCGGGGGCCCAAGAGACCCAGTACTTC	CASTTAGAQETQYF
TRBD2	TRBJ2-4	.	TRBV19	TGTGCCAGTAGTAGGCTAGCGGGGGGAGCCAAAAACATTCAGTACTTC	CASSRLAGGAKNIQYF
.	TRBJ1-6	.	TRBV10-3	TGTGCCATCAGTGACTTTACTAGGGATTCACCCCTCCACTTT	CAISDFTRDSPLHF
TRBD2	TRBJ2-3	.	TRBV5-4	TGTGCCAGCAGCCCGCCGGGACTAGCTTCCGGAGATACGCAGTATTTT	CASSPPGLASGDTQYF
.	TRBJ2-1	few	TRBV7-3	TGTGCCAGCAGCTTTCACGGGTCATACAATGAGCAGTTCTTC	CASSFHGSYNEQFF
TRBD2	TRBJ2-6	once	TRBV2	TGTGCCAGCAGTGTACAACTAGCGGGTTCCGGGGCCAACGTCCTGACTTTC	CASSVQLAGSGANVLTF
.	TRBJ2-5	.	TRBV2	TGTGCCAGCAGTGAAAGAACTACCCAGAGGACCCAGTACTTC	CASSERTTQRTQYF
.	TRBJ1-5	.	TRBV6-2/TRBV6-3	TGTGCCAGCAGTTACTCGATCCACAGTGACGATTATAGCAATCAGCCCCAGCATTTT	CASSYSIHSDDYSNQPQHF
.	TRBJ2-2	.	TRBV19	TGTGCCAGTAGCGCTTTAGCAGGGTTCACCACCGGGGAGCTGTTTTTT	CASSALAGFTTGELFF
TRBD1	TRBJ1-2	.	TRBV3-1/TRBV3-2	TGTGCCAGCAGCGCGCAGGGGGTGATGGGTGGTGGCTACACCTTC	CASSAQGVMGGGYTF
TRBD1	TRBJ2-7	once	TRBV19	TGTGCCAGTAGTACCGGGACAGGGAGGTACGAGCAGTACTTC	CASSTGTGRYEQYF
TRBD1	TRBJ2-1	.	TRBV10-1	TGCGCCAATCTGACAGGGGGTGTCGCGTACAATGAGCAGTTCTTC	CANLTGGVAYNEQFF
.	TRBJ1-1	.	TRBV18	TGTGCCAGCCACCCAGGGGAGGGAGCTTTCTTT	CASHPGEGAFF
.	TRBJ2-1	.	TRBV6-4	TGTGCCAGCAGTGACGCGGCAAACAATGAGCAGTTCTTC	CASSDAANNEQFF
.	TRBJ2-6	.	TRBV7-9	TGTGCCAGCAGCCTAAAAAGCTCTGGGGCCAACGTCCTGACTTTC	CASSLKSSGANVLTF
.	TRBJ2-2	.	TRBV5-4	TGTGCCAGCAGCTTGGATCGGGAGCGGGCTACGACCGGGGAGCTGTTTTTT	CASSLDRERATTGELFF
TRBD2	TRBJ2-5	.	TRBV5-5	TGTGCCAGCAGCGTAGCGGGAGCCACTGAGACCCAGTACTTC	CASSVAGATETQYF
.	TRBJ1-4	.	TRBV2	TGTGCCAGCAATTCACAGGGTAACGGTGAAAAACTGTTTTTT	CASNSQGNGEKLFF
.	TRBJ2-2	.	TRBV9	TGTGCCAGCAGCGTATTCCGCGGGGTCGCGAACACCGGGGAGCTGTTTTTT	CASSVFRGVANTGELFF
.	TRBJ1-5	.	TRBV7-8	TGTGCCAGCAGCGCCCAAGAGGGGAGGCGGCCCCAGCATTTT	CASSAQEGRRPQHF
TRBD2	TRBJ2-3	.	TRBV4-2	TGTGCCAGCAGCCAAGCAGGAGTAGCGGGAGAAGGGAACACAGATACGCAGTATTTT	CASSQAGVAGEGNTDTQYF
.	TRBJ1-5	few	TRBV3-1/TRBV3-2	TGTGCCAGCAGCCAAGGGTGGGGAGATCAGCCCCAGCATTTT	CASSQGWGDQPQHF
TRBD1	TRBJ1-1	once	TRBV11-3	TGTGCCAGCAGCCCCGGGACAGGGGACACTGAAGCTTTCTTT	CASSPGTGDTEAFF
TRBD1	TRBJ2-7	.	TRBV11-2	TGTGCCAGCGGCCAAGGGGACAGCTACGAGCAGTACTTC	CASGQGDSYEQYF
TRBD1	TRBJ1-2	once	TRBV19	TGTGCCAGTACTCCCGCAGGGGGGCTGGGGAGTGGCTACACCTTC	CASTPAGGLGSGYTF
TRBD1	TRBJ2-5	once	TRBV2	TGTGCCAGCAGCCCCGATAGGGACAGGGGCGCGGAGACCCAGTACTTC	CASSPDRDRGAETQYF
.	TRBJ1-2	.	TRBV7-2	TGTGCCAGCAGCCCAGTAGCCCGTTATGGCTACACCTTC	CASSPVARYGYTF
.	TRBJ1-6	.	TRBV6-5	TGTGCCAGCAGTTACTCGAATGAGGGCAGTCGAACACCCCTCCACTTT	CASSYSNEGSRTPLHF
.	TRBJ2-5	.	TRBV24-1	TGTGCCACCGCCCCCGCGGAAGCCCAAGAGACCCAGTACTTC	CATAPAEAQETQYF
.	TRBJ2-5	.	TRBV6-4	TGTGCCAGCATCAGTGGCGAGACCCAGTACTTC	CASISGETQYF
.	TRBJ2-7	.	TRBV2	TGTGCCAGCAGTGGGCCAGACTTCGAGCAGTACTTC	CASSGPDFEQYF
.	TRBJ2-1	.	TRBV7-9	TGTGCCAGCAGCTCAAGGGACAAGCTGTACAATGAGCAGTTCTTC	CASSSRDKLYNEQFF
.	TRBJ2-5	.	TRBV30	TGTGCCTGGAGAGGGGGGGGATTGAGTAAAGAGACCCAGTACTTC	CAWRGGGLSKETQYF
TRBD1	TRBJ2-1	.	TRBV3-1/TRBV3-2	TGTGCCAGCAGCCAAGATGGGACAGGGGGAAATGAGCAGTTCTTC	CASSQDGTGGNEQFF